This T cell receptor beta chain was recorded in a study of blood T cell repertoires in COVID-19. Deletions cut 2 bases from V and 5 bases from J, with 7 bases between. Germline assignment: CDR1 SGHTA and CDR2 FQGNSA. The CDR3 is made up of 13 amino acids. Only in-frame clones appear in the TCRdb table, and some are missing; sequencing was by immunoSEQ multiplex PCR. This sample has roughly 200,000 clones, with around 83% found just once. This clone came up a few times. This chain joins TRBV7-2 and TRBJ1-3; no clear D. The material sequenced was peripheral blood. This sequence originates from a man in his forties with active or convalescent COVID-19. CDR3 amino acids: CASSLLGRNTIYF. Here the CDR3 DNA reads TGTGCCAGCAGCTTACTAGGCCGAAACACCATATATTTT.